Each of the 11 T cell receptor beta chains below was sequenced from the same sample in a study of blood T cell repertoires in COVID-19 (dated by TCRdb to about 2020). Libraries were constructed by the immunoSEQ multiplex PCR assay. TCRdb's version of the immuneACCESS table is confined to in-frame rearrangements and falls short of the full clone set. An unresolved V gene accounts for under half of the shortfall where checked; the remainder is of unknown origin. For this sample the table gives fewer than 40,000 clones, of which almost 85% were detected only once. The top ten hold 7% to 10% of the sample. Sequencing was carried out using peripheral blood. These receptors were taken from a man older than 75 with active COVID-19.

The V call is TRBV27, the J call TRBJ2-2; D perhaps matches TRBD1 (5 bases). Germline V lookup: CDR1 MNHEY, CDR2 SMNVEV (reference sequence). Trimming cost V 5 bases and J 5 bases, with 9 bases left between them. The CDR3 contains 13 residues. This CDR3 reads CASSITGTGELFF. CDR3 nucleotides: TGTGCCAGCAGTATTACAGGAACCGGGGAGCTGTTTTTT.

The rearrangement joins TRBV5-1 to TRBJ2-5; 8 bases match TRBD1. V lost 7 bases to trimming and J lost 5 bases; unmatched junction nucleotides: 7. The CDR3 has 13 residues. Germline V gene lookup returns CDR1 SGHRS and CDR2 YFSETQ. The DNA of the CDR3 is TGCGCCAGCTTAGGGACAGGAGTGGAGACCCAGTACTTC. Protein product: CASLGTGVETQYF.

The genes are TRBV9 and TRBJ2-3; 7 bases are shared with TRBD2. Germline loops: CDR1 SGDLS, CDR2 YYNGEE. This CDR3 has 14 amino acids. V shed 4 bases, J shed 3 bases, and the junction held 5 bases outside the gene matches. The CDR3 sequence is CASSPQAGTDTQYF. The CDR3 coding sequence is TGTGCCAGCAGCCCCCAAGCGGGAACAGATACGCAGTATTTT.

In DNA form, the CDR3 reads TGCAGCGCACAGGGGGCGGGTGAAGCTTTCTTT. Translating it yields CSAQGAGEAFF. This rearrangement joins TRBV29-1 to TRBJ1-1; TRBD1 matches 9 bases. This CDR3 has 11 residues. The V gene end was trimmed by 7 bases and the J gene end by 7 bases; junction bases not matched to a gene: 4. Germline-derived CDR1 and CDR2 are SQVTM and ANQGSEA. The entire variable domain, with the rest obtained from reference TRBV29-1 and TRBJ1-1, is as follows: SAVISQKPSRDICQRGTSLTIQCQVDSQVTMMFWYRQQPGQSLTLIATANQGSEATYESGFVIDKFPISRPNLTFSTLTVSNMSPEDSSIYLCSAQGAGEAFFGQGTRLTVV.

In this sample, this clone turned up a few times. The chain joins TRBV7-2 to TRBJ2-3; TRBD2 aligns across 7 bases. The CDR3 sequence is 13 residues long. V was pared by 4 bases and J by 5 bases, with 3 bases of the junction left unmatched. Germline-derived CDR1 and CDR2 are SGHTA and FQGNSA. CDR3 DNA: TGTGCCAGCAGCTCCCTAGCGGAAGATACGCAGTATTTT. The encoded protein is CASSSLAEDTQYF. Full variable domain (missing parts from reference TRBV7-2 and TRBJ2-3): GAGVSQSPSNKVTEKGKDVELRCDPISGHTALYWYRQSLGQGLEFLIYFQGNSAPDKSGLPSDRFSAERTGGSVSTLTIQRTQQEDSAVYLCASSSLAEDTQYFGPGTRLTVL.

The J gene is TRBJ2-5, the V gene TRBV4-1, with TRBD2 identical over 13 bases. The CDR3 has 18 amino acids. V was pared by 2 bases and J by 3 bases, with 9 bases of the junction left unmatched. Germline values: CDR1 MGHRA, CDR2 YSYEKL. The CDR3 spells CASSQSNGLAGVKETQYF. CDR3 in DNA: TGCGCCAGCAGCCAATCCAATGGACTAGCGGGGGTAAAAGAGACCCAGTACTTC.

J is TRBJ1-6 and V is TRBV6-2 or TRBV6-3; tentative D call: TRBD1 (5 bases). Germline CDR1 and CDR2: MNHEY and SVGEGT. The V end lost 5 bases, the J end lost 11 bases, and 13 bases lay between the germline ends. The CDR3 runs 13 residues. This CDR3 is CASSRTNEAPLHF. CDR3 nucleotides: TGTGCCAGCAGTCGGACAAATGAGGCACCCCTCCACTTT.

The chain uses TRBV19 and TRBJ2-3, with 9 bases that match TRBD1. The CDR3 loop spans 16 amino acids. The germline CDR1 and CDR2 sequences are LNHDA and SQIVND (reference sequence). The junction had 5 bases not matched to a gene; V was cut back by 4 bases and J by 0 bases. The CDR3 protein is CASSTGTGFSTDTQYF. The CDR3 nucleotides read TGTGCCAGTAGTACCGGGACAGGGTTTAGCACAGATACGCAGTATTTT.

This CDR3 is CASSLRGGADEQYF. The DNA of the CDR3 is TGTGCCAGCAGCTTACGAGGGGGGGCGGACGAGCAGTACTTC. This chain uses TRBV11-1 with TRBJ2-7, with a weak D call TRBD2 (7 bases). The germline gives CDR1 SGHAT, CDR2 FQDESV (reference sequence). The ends were cut back, 2 bases at V and 5 bases at J, with 13 bases in the middle. This CDR3 spans 14 amino acids.

CDR3 sequence (DNA): TGTGCCAGTAGGGGGACAGGGGGAGAGACCCAGTACTTC. Amino acid sequence: CASRGTGGETQYF. The rearrangement links TRBV19 to TRBJ2-5; TRBD1 matches 11 bases. In germline, CDR1 is LNHDA, CDR2 SQIVND (reference sequence). The CDR3 covers 13 residues. Trimming at V came to 6 bases and at J to 4 bases, leaving 1 base not matched to a gene.

V gene TRBV18 combines with J gene TRBJ1-2; 7 nucleotides line up with TRBD1. V shed 3 bases, J shed 6 bases, and the junction held 13 bases outside the gene matches. Germline CDR1 is KGHSH and CDR2 is LQKENI. CDR3 length equals 16 residues. Written as DNA, the CDR3 is TGTGCCAGCTCACCCCGTGTCAGGGGGGTACTAGATGGCTACACCTTC. Translated: CASSPRVRGVLDGYTF.